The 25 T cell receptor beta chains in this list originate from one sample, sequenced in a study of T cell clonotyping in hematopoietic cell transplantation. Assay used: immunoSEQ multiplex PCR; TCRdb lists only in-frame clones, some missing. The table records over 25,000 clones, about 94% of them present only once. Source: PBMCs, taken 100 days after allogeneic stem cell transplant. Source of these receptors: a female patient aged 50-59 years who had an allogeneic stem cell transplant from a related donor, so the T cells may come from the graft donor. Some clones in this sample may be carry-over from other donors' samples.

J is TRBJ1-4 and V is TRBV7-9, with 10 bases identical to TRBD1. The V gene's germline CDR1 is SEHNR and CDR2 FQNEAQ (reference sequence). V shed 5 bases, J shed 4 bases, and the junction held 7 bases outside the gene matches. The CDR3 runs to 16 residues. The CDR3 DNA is TGTGCCAGCAGCCGATACCGGGACAGGGGTAATGAAAAACTGTTTTTT. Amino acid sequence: CASSRYRDRGNEKLFF.

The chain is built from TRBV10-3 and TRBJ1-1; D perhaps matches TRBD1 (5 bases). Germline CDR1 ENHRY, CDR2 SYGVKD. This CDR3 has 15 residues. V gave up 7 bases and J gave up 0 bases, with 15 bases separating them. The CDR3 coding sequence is TGTGCCATCAAGGAAACGGGGCTGATGAACACTGAAGCTTTCTTT. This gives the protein CAIKETGLMNTEAFF.

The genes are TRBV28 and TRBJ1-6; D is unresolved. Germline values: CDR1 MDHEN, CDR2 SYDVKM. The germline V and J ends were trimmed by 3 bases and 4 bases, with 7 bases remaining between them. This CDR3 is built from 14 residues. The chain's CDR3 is CASSFRQYNSPLHF. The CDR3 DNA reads TGTGCCAGCAGTTTCAGGCAGTATAATTCACCCCTCCACTTT.

CDR3 residues: CASSLAALSNTEAFF. DNA of the CDR3: TGTGCCAGCAGCTTGGCCGCCCTTTCGAACACTGAAGCTTTCTTT. The rearrangement joins TRBV5-6 to TRBJ1-1; no clear D. The CDR3 sequence is 15 residues long. The germline V gene encodes CDR1 SGHDT and CDR2 YYEEEE. Trimming took off 0 bases at V and 1 base at J, with 10 bases between the two ends.

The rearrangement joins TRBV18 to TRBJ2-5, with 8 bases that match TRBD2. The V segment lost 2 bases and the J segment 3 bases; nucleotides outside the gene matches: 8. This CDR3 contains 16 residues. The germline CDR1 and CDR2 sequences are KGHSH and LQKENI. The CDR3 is CASSPRRAAGEETQYF. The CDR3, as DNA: TGTGCCAGCTCACCAAGGAGAGCAGCGGGGGAAGAGACCCAGTACTTC.

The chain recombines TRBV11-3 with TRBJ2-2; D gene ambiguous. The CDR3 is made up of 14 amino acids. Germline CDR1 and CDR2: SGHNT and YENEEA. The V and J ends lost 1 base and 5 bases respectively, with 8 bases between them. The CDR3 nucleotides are TGTGCCAGCAGCTTAGGGACGGGTACCGGGGAGCTGTTTTTT. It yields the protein CASSLGTGTGELFF.

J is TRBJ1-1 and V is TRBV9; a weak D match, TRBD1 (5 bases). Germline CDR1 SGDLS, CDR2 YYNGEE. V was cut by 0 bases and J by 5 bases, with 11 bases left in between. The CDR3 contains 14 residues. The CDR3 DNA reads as TGTGCCAGCAGCGTAGAGTCCGGGGGGACTGAAGCTTTCTTT. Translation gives CASSVESGGTEAFF.

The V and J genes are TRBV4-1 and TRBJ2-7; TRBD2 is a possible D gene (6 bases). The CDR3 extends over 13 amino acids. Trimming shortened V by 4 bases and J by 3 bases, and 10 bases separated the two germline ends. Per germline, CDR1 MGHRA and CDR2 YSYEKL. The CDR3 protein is CASSRGLNYEQYF. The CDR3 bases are TGCGCCAGCAGCCGGGGACTTAACTACGAGCAGTACTTC.

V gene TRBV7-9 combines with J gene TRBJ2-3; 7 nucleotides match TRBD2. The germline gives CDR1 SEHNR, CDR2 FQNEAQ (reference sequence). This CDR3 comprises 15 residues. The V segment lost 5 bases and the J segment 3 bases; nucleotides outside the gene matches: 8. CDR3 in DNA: TGTGCCAGCAGCCTTCGACTAGCACGGACAGATACGCAGTATTTT. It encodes CASSLRLARTDTQYF. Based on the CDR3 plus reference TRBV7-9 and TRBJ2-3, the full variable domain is DTGVSQNPRHKITKRGQNVTFRCDPISEHNRLYWYRQTLGQGPEFLTYFQNEAQLEKSRLLSDRFSAERPKGSFSTLEIQRTEQGDSAMYLCASSLRLARTDTQYFGPGTRLTVL.

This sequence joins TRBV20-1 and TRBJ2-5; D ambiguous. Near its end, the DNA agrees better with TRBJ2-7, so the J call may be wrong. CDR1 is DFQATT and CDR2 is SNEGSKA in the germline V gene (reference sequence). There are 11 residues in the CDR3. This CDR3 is CSARDLSEQYF. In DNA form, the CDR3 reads TGCAGTGCTAGAGATCTGTCCGAGCAGTACTTC.

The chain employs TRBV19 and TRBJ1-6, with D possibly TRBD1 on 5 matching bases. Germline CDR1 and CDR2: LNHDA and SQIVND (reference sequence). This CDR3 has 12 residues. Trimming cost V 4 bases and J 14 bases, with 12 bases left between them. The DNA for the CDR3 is TGTGCCAGTAGTACCCCCCCAGGGACCCTCCACTTT. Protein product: CASSTPPGTLHF. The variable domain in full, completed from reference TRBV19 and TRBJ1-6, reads DGGITQSPKYLFRKEGQNVTLSCEQNLNHDAMYWYRQDPGQGLRLIYYSQIVNDFQKGDIAEGYSVSREKKESFPLTVTSAQKNPTAFYLCASSTPPGTLHFGNGTRLTVT.

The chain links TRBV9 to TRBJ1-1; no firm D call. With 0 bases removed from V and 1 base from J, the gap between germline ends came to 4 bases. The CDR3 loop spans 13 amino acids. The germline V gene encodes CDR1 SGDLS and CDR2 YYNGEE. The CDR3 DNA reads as TGTGCCAGCAGCGTAGGCCCGAACACTGAAGCTTTCTTT. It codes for CASSVGPNTEAFF.

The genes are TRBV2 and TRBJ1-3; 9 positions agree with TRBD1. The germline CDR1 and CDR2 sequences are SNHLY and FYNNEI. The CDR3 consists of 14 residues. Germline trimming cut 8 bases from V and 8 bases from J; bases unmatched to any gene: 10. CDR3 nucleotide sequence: TGTGCCAGCGGCCAGGACAGGGGAGGGGACACCATATATTTT. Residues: CASGQDRGGDTIYF.

This CDR3 is CASSYLTGGTDTQYF. The CDR3 bases are TGTGCCAGCAGCTATCTAACCGGGGGGACAGATACGCAGTATTTT. The chain links TRBV5-6 to TRBJ2-3; 7 bases fit TRBD2. This CDR3 has 15 residues. Trimming at V came to 3 bases and at J to 3 bases, leaving 7 bases not matched to a gene. The germline CDR1 and CDR2 sequences are SGHDT and YYEEEE.

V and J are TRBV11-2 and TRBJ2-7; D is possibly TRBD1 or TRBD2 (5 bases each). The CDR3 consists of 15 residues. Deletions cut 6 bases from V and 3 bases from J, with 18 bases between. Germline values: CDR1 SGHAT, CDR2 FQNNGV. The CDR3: CASRNPRDVYYEQYF. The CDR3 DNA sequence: TGTGCCAGCAGAAACCCCCGGGACGTGTACTACGAGCAGTACTTC.

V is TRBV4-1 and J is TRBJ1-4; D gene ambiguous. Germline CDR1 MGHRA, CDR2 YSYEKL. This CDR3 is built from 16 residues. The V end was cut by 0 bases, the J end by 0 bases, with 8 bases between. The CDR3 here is CASSQDRSPTNEKLFF. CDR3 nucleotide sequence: TGCGCCAGCAGCCAAGACCGATCACCAACTAATGAAAAACTGTTTTTT.

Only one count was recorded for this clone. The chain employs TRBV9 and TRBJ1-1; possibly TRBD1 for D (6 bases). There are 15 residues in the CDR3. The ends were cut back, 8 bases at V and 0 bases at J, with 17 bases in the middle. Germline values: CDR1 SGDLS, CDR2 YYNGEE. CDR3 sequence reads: CASGYGGTLNTEAFF. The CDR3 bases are TGTGCCAGTGGGTACGGGGGCACCTTGAACACTGAAGCTTTCTTT.

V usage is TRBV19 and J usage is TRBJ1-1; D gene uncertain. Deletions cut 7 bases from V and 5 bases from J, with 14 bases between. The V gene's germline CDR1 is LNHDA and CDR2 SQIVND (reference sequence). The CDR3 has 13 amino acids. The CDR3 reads CASTPAVTTEAFF. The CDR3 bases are TGTGCCAGTACCCCCGCAGTTACGACTGAAGCTTTCTTT.

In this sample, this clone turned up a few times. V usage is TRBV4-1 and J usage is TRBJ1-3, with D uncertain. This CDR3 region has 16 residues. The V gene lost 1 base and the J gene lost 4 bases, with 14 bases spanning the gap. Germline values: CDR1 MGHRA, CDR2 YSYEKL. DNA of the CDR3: TGCGCCAGCAGCCAAGCGGGGATCTCTATGGGAAACACCATATATTTT. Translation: CASSQAGISMGNTIYF.

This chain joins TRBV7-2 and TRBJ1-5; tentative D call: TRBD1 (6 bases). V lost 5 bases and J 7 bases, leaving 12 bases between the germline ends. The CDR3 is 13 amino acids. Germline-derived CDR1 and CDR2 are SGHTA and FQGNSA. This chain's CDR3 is CASSPTGKQPQHF. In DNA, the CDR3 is TGTGCCAGCAGCCCCACAGGGAAGCAGCCCCAGCATTTT.

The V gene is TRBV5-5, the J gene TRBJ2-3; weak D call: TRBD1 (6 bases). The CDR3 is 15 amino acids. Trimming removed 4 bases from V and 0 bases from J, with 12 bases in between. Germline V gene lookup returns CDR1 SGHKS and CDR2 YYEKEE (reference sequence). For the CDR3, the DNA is TGTGCCAGCAGCGGACAGCTTTTTAGCACAGATACGCAGTATTTT. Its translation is CASSGQLFSTDTQYF.

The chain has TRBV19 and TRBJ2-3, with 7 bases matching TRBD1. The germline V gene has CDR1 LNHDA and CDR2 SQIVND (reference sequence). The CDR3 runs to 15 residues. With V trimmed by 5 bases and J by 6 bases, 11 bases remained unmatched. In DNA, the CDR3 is TGTGCCAGTAGTCGTGGGACAGCTTATGAGGATACGCAGTATTTT. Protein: CASSRGTAYEDTQYF. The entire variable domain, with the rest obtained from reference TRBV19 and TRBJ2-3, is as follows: DGGITQSPKYLFRKEGQNVTLSCEQNLNHDAMYWYRQDPGQGLRLIYYSQIVNDFQKGDIAEGYSVSREKKESFPLTVTSAQKNPTAFYLCASSRGTAYEDTQYFGPGTRLTVL.

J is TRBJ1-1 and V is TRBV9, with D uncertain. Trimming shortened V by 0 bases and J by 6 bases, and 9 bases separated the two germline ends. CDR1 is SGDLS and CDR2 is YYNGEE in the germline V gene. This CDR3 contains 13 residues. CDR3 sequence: CASSVGGESEAFF. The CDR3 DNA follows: TGTGCCAGCAGCGTAGGCGGGGAATCTGAAGCTTTCTTT. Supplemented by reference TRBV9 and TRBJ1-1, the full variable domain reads DSGVTQTPKHLITATGQRVTLRCSPRSGDLSVYWYQQSLDQGLQFLIQYYNGEERAKGNILERFSAQQFPDLHSELNLSSLELGDSALYFCASSVGGESEAFFGQGTRLTVV.

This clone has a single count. CDR3 sequence (DNA): TGTGCCAGCAGTGCCAGACAGGGTGGGGAGCAGTACTTC. Translating it yields CASSARQGGEQYF. The J gene is TRBJ2-7, the V gene TRBV27, with TRBD1 matching over 7 bases. CDR1 is MNHEY, CDR2 SMNVEV, per germline (reference sequence). This CDR3 spans 13 amino acids. The J segment lost 7 bases and the V segment lost 5 bases, leaving 8 bases of the junction unmatched.

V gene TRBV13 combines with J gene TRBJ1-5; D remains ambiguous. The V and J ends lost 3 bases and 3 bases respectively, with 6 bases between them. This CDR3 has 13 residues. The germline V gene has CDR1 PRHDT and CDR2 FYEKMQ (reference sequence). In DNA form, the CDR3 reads TGTGCCAGCAGCTTGGGCTACAATCAGCCCCAGCATTTT. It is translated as CASSLGYNQPQHF.